This T cell receptor (beta chain) comes out of a study of neurological immune-mediated disorders. Whole-study results and caveats: While HTLV-1-associated myelopathy showed the greatest TCR clonal expansion, multiple sclerosis showed the least, falling below healthy controls.

As for the cDNA, it was generated by 5'RACE with 10-nucleotide random UMIs. TCRdb re-analysed the 5' RACE reads in MiXCR, keeping a single row per CDR3 protein. There are 30,000 to 50,000 distinct CDR3 sequences in the sample; less than 9% occur only once, and about 6% lies in the top ten. Trimming shortened V by 3 bases and J by 3 bases, and 9 bases separated the two germline ends. The CDR3 is 14 amino acids. CDR1 ENHRY and CDR2 SYGVKD come from the germline V gene. The study used blood bank volunteers in Maryland, USA, as healthy controls. This clonotype was seen many times. The antigen is undetermined.

The chain combines TRBV10-3 with TRBJ2-1; D unresolved. Sequencing input: CD4+ T cells from blood. The TCR originated in a man aged 45-65 years in good health. The CDR3 reads CAISDATGYNEQFF. For the CDR3, the DNA is TGTGCCATCAGTGATGCGACGGGCTACAATGAGCAGTTCTTC.